What follows is one T cell receptor beta chain and its context. The source of the sample is a study of blood T cell repertoires in COVID-19. For the study at large: Sites in the United States, Italy and Spain provided acute and convalescent COVID-19 samples. PBMCs, B-cell-depleted T cells, or T cells were the source of the cDNA or gDNA that made up the material.

The length of the CDR3 is 15 residues. Germline V gene data show CDR1 as MNHEY and CDR2 as SMNVEV (reference sequence). V was clipped by 5 bases and J by 7 bases, with 18 bases between them. Original handling: Amplification with reference gene primers provided the estimates of nucleated cell counts. Clones were sequenced by immunoSEQ multiplex PCR, and TCRdb holds only the in-frame ones, with some missing. That table furnishes V, J and clone size, whereas the DNA furnished D and trimming. This table has under 150,000 clones, around 89% appearing once. This clonotype originated in a man over 45 with active or convalescent COVID-19. The sample was peripheral blood. The V gene is TRBV27, the J gene TRBJ2-1, with a weak D call TRBD2 (6 bases). This CDR3 reads CASSPRGGYFNEQFF. The CDR3 bases are TGTGCCAGCAGTCCCCGAGGAGGGTATTTTAATGAGCAGTTCTTC.